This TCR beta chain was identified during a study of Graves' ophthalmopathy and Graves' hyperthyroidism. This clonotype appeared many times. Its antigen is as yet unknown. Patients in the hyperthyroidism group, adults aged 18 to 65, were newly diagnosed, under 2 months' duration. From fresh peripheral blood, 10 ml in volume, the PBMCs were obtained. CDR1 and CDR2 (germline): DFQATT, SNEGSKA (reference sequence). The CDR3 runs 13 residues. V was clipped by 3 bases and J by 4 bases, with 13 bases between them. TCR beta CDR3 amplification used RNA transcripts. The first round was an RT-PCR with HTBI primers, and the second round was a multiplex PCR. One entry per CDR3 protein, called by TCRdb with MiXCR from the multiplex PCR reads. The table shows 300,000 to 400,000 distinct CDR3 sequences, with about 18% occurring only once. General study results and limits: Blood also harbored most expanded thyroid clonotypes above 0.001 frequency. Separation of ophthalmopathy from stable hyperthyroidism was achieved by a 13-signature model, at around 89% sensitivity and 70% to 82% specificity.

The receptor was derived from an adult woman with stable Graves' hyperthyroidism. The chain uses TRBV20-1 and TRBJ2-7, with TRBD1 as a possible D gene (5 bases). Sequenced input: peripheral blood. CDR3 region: CSASVGLAYEQYF. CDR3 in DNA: TGCAGTGCTAGTGTGGGGCTTGCTTACGAGCAGTACTTC.